One and the same sample provided the 18 T cell receptor beta chains below, sequenced in a study of regulatory T cells in long-lasting Graves disease. For TCR beta, libraries came from iRepertoire HTBI primers and Arm-PCR of CDR3 regions. MiXCR, applied by TCRdb to the multiplex PCR reads, yields one record per CDR3 protein. The repertoire holds 390,000 or so distinct CDR3 sequences, with roughly 12% as singletons. Time point denoted: newly diagnosed GD, antithyroid drugs for less than 3 months. RNA extracted from PBMCs served as the sequencing template. These data are also associated with another study on T cells in Graves' hyperthyroidism and ophthalmopathy.

The specimen comprised peripheral blood mononuclear cells (PBMCs), sampled at new diagnosis, from a patient treated with antithyroid drugs. The receptor source for this set is a woman aged 18-29 years with Graves disease.

This clonotype turned up a few times. This rearrangement joins TRBV19 to TRBJ1-1, with D possibly TRBD1 on 5 matching bases. V shed 8 bases and J shed 4 bases, with 17 bases lying between them. The CDR3 spans 14 residues. Germline V gives CDR1 LNHDA, CDR2 SQIVND (reference sequence). The chain's CDR3 is CASFGPGLATEAFF. The CDR3 DNA is TGTGCCAGTTTTGGTCCGGGGCTTGCCACTGAAGCTTTCTTT.

At least ten counts were recorded for this clonotype. The chain recombines TRBV5-5 with TRBJ2-5; maybe TRBD1 (5 bases). V was cut by 4 bases and J by 6 bases, with 13 bases left in between. The CDR3 loop spans 13 amino acids. In germline, CDR1 is SGHKS, CDR2 YYEKEE (reference sequence). CDR3 DNA sequence: TGTGCCAGCAGCCCGACGACAGTGCAGACCCAGTACTTC. Amino acids: CASSPTTVQTQYF. The full variable domain, rest sourced from reference TRBV5-5 and TRBJ2-5, is DAGVTQSPTHLIKTRGQQVTLRCSPISGHKSVSWYQQVLGQGPQFIFQYYEKEERGRGNFPDRFSARQFPNYSSELNVNALLLGDSALYLCASSPTTVQTQYFGPGTRLLVL.

This sequence joins TRBV5-4 and TRBJ2-5, with D possibly matching TRBD1 (6 bases). Germline lookup yields CDR1 SGHNT and CDR2 YYREEE (reference sequence). The CDR3 consists of 15 residues. Deletions cut 4 bases from V and 3 bases from J, with 16 bases between. The CDR3 loop is CASSLIAGQKETQYF. In nucleotides, the CDR3 is TGTGCCAGCAGCCTGATCGCCGGACAGAAAGAGACCCAGTACTTC.

This clonotype was counted ten times or more. V gene TRBV18 combines with J gene TRBJ1-1; weak D call: TRBD1 (6 bases). Trimming stripped 6 bases from V and 1 base from J, with 15 bases between. The CDR3 totals 15 residues. Germline values: CDR1 KGHSH, CDR2 LQKENI. The CDR3 DNA reads as TGTGCCAGCTCCCGAACGGGACAAGCGAACACTGAAGCTTTCTTT. It specifies CASSRTGQANTEAFF.

This clonotype came up many times. The chain recombines TRBV7-2 with TRBJ2-1; TRBD2 matches 9 bases. The CDR3 runs to 12 residues. The junction had 9 bases not matched to a gene; V was cut back by 5 bases and J by 16 bases. Germline CDR1 SGHTA, CDR2 FQGNSA. CDR3 amino acids: CASSQTGTSSFF. The CDR3 DNA reads as TGTGCCAGCAGCCAGACCGGGACTAGCTCATTCTTC. Drawing the rest from reference TRBV7-2 and TRBJ2-1, the complete variable domain is GAGVSQSPSNKVTEKGKDVELRCDPISGHTALYWYRQSLGQGLEFLIYFQGNSAPDKSGLPSDRFSAERTGGSVSTLTIQRTQQEDSAVYLCASSQTGTSSFFGPGTRLTVL.

V usage is TRBV29-1 and J usage is TRBJ2-1; no firm D call. V was pared by 3 bases and J by 0 bases, with 6 bases between. The CDR3 is made up of 13 amino acids. CDR1 is SQVTM, CDR2 ANQGSEA, per germline. Here the CDR3 reads CSVDRHSYNEQFF. The CDR3 DNA sequence: TGCAGCGTTGACAGGCACTCCTACAATGAGCAGTTCTTC.

This clonotype has ten or more counts. The V call is TRBV7-3, the J call TRBJ2-5; 9 nucleotides line up with TRBD2. The CDR3 spans 17 residues. V dropped 5 bases and J dropped 4; count of bases not matched to a gene: 14. Germline V gene lookup returns CDR1 SGHTA and CDR2 FQGTGA. The CDR3 DNA reads as TGTGCCAGCAGCCCCCTAAGTAGAGCGGGAGGAAGAGAGACCCAGTACTTC. This encodes CASSPLSRAGGRETQYF.

Many counts were recorded for this clonotype. The rearrangement links TRBV6-2 or TRBV6-3 to TRBJ2-6, with D unresolved. The length of the CDR3 is 17 residues. V lost 0 bases to trimming and J lost 2 bases, with 11 bases between them. CDR1 and CDR2 from the germline V gene are MNHEY and SVGEGT. CDR3 sequence reads: CASSYSWGITGANVLTF. For the CDR3, the DNA is TGTGCCAGCAGTTACTCCTGGGGAATAACTGGGGCCAACGTCCTGACTTTC.

This clonotype showed up many times. The V and J genes are TRBV6-2 or TRBV6-3 and TRBJ2-3, with TRBD2 matching 7 bases. The CDR3 extends over 16 amino acids. Germline CDR1 MNHEY, CDR2 SVGEGT. V was pared by 3 bases and J by 3 bases, with 9 bases of the junction left unmatched. For the CDR3, the DNA is TGTGCCAGCAGTTATGACGGCGGGAGAGCGACAGATACGCAGTATTTT. Translating gives CASSYDGGRATDTQYF.

This clonotype was recorded many times. The chain couples TRBV29-1 to TRBJ1-1; TRBD1 matches 10 bases. This CDR3 spans 14 amino acids. Unmatched junction bases numbered 13, after V lost 6 bases and J lost 9 bases. Germline V gene lookup returns CDR1 SQVTM and CDR2 ANQGSEA. The CDR3 bases are TGCAGCGTGAAAGACGGCGGGACAGGGGAAAAAGCTTTCTTT. This gives the protein CSVKDGGTGEKAFF.

This clonotype was seen repeatedly, ten times or more. The CDR3 DNA follows: TGTGCCAGCAGTTGGGACAGGGGTGCGTACGGCTACACCTTC. Translating it yields CASSWDRGAYGYTF. V is TRBV2 and J is TRBJ1-2, with 10 bases fitting TRBD1. V lost 5 bases and J lost 8; bases outside the gene matches: 8. Germline-derived CDR1 and CDR2 are SNHLY and FYNNEI. The CDR3 totals 14 residues. Complete variable domain (other parts from reference TRBV2 and TRBJ1-2): EPEVTQTPSHQVTQMGQEVILRCVPISNHLYFYWYRQILGQKVEFLVSFYNNEISEKSEIFDDQFSVERPDGSNFTLKIRSTKLEDSAMYFCASSWDRGAYGYTFGSGTRLTVV.

Ten or more counts support this clonotype. The V call is TRBV20-1, the J call TRBJ2-5; no clear D. The CDR3 spans 10 residues. The germline gives CDR1 DFQATT, CDR2 SNEGSKA (reference sequence). V lost 3 bases to trimming and J lost 5 bases, with 4 bases between them. The CDR3 DNA follows: TGCAGTGCTAGGGGGGAGACCCAGTACTTC. It translates to CSARGETQYF.

CDR3 amino acids: CASSPGLLEIPNYGYTF. CDR3 nucleotides: TGTGCCAGCAGCCCGGGACTCCTTGAGATCCCGAACTATGGCTACACCTTC. This chain connects TRBV7-2 to TRBJ1-2; D possibly corresponds to TRBD1 (5 bases). Trimming cost V 5 bases and J 2 bases, with 21 bases left between them. This CDR3 has 17 residues. Per the germline V gene, CDR1 is SGHTA and CDR2 is FQGNSA.

This clonotype was seen at least ten times. The rearrangement joins TRBV7-3 to TRBJ1-1; maybe TRBD1 (5 bases). In germline, CDR1 is SGHTA, CDR2 FQGTGA. This CDR3 is built from 14 residues. Trimming removed 5 bases from V and 11 bases from J, with 21 bases in between. The CDR3 DNA reads TGTGCCAGCAGCCGAGGCCCAGGGCACCAGACGGCTTTCTTT. It encodes CASSRGPGHQTAFF.

This clonotype has ten or more counts. The CDR3 DNA is TGCGCCAGCAGCTTGAACGCGGGAGCATCCTACAATGAGCAGTTCTTC. Its protein product is CASSLNAGASYNEQFF. V and J are TRBV5-1 and TRBJ2-1; 7 bases line up with TRBD2. This CDR3 has 16 residues. Per the germline V gene, CDR1 is SGHRS and CDR2 is YFSETQ. The V and J ends lost 1 base and 1 base, in that order; junction bases with no gene match: 5.

Ten or more counts support this clonotype. This chain joins TRBV3-1 and TRBJ2-3; 12 nucleotides align to TRBD2. This CDR3 contains 20 residues. Looked up from germline, CDR1 is LGHDT and CDR2 is YNNKEL (reference sequence). J gave up 4 bases and V 0 bases, and 14 bases lay outside the gene matches. CDR3 coding DNA: TGTGCCAGCAGCCAAGAGAGTGGAGGGCTAGCGGGAGGGCCGTCAGATACGCAGTATTTT. Its protein product is CASSQESGGLAGGPSDTQYF.

This sequence joins TRBV4-3 and TRBJ2-7, with 10 positions matching TRBD2. The CDR3 is 13 residues long. The J segment lost 7 bases and the V segment lost 2 bases, leaving 2 bases of the junction unmatched. Germline assignment: CDR1 LGHNA and CDR2 YSLEER. The CDR3, as DNA: TGCGCCAGCAGCCAATTAGCGGGAGGTGAGCAGTACTTC. It is translated as CASSQLAGGEQYF.

At least ten counts were recorded for this clonotype. The J gene is TRBJ1-2, the V gene TRBV20-1; 7 nucleotides line up with TRBD1. Looked up from germline, CDR1 is DFQATT and CDR2 is SNEGSKA (reference sequence). This CDR3 is 14 amino acids long. With 1 base clipped from V and 6 bases from J, the junction kept 8 bases outside the gene matches. CDR3 nucleotides: TGCAGTGCTAGAGTCTCTCAGGGGGGTCATGGCTACACCTTC. Protein sequence: CSARVSQGGHGYTF.